The source of this T cell receptor beta chain is a study of technical replicates of blood from a few donors. Sequencing used immunoSEQ multiplex PCR; TCRdb keeps in-frame clones, though not all of them. The table shows about 59,000 clones, with around 95% occurring only once. The CDR3 length is 17 residues. Germline CDR1 is LGHNA and CDR2 is YNFKEQ. Germline trimming cut 4 bases from V and 3 bases from J; bases unmatched to any gene: 12. The V and J genes are TRBV4-2 and TRBJ2-7, with TRBD2 matching 10 bases. The TCR originated in a human donor in good health. Some clones in this sample may be carry-over from other donors' samples. Source material: PBMCs. This CDR3 reads CASSRRTSGDMIYEQYF. DNA for the CDR3: TGTGCCAGCAGCCGCCGGACTAGCGGAGACATGATCTACGAGCAGTACTTC.